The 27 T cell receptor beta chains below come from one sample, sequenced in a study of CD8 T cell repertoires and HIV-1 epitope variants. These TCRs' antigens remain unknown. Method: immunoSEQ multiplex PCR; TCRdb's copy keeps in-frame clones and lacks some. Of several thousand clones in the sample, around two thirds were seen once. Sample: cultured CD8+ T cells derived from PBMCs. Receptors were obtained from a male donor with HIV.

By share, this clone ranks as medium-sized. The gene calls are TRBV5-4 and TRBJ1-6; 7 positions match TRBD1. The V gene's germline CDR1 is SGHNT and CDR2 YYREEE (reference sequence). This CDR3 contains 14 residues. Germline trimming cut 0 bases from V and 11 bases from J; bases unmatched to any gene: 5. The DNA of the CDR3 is TGTGCCAGCAGCTTGGGGAGGGGGCTAACACCCCTCCACTTT. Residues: CASSLGRGLTPLHF.

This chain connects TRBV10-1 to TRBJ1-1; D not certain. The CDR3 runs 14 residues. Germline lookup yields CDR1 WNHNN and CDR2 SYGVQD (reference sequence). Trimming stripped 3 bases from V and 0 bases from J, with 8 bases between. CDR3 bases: TGCGCCAGCAGTGATGGGAGTTTGAACACTGAAGCTTTCTTT. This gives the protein CASSDGSLNTEAFF.

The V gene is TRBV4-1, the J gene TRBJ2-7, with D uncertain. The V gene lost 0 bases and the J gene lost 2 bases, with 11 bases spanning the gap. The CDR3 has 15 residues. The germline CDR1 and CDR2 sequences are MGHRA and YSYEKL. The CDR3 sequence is CASSQDLGRTYEQYF. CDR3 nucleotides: TGCGCCAGCAGCCAAGATCTTGGAAGGACCTACGAGCAGTACTTC.

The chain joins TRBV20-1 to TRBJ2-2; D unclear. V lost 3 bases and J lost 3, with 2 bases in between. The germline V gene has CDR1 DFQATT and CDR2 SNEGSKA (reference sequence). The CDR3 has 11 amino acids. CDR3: CSASDTGELFF. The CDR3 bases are TGCAGTGCTAGCGACACCGGGGAGCTGTTTTTT.

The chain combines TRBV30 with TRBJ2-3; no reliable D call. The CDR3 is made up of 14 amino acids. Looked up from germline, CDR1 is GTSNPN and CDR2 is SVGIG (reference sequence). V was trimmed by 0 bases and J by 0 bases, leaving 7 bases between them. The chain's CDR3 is CAWSVLGSTDTQYF. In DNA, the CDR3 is TGTGCCTGGAGTGTACTTGGGAGCACAGATACGCAGTATTTT.

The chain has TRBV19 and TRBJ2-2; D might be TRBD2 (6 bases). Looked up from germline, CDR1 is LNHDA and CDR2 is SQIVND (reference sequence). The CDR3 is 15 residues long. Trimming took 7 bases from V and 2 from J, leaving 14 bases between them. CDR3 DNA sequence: TGTGCCAGTACTACCGAGGGACTTAACACCGGGGAGCTGTTTTTT. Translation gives CASTTEGLNTGELFF. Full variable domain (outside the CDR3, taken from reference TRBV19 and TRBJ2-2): DGGITQSPKYLFRKEGQNVTLSCEQNLNHDAMYWYRQDPGQGLRLIYYSQIVNDFQKGDIAEGYSVSREKKESFPLTVTSAQKNPTAFYLCASTTEGLNTGELFFGEGSRLTVL.

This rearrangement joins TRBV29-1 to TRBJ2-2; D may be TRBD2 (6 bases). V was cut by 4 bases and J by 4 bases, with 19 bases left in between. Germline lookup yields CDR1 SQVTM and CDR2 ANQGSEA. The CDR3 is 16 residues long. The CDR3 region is CSVVRSGLGGTGELFF. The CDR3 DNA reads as TGCAGCGTTGTAAGATCCGGTCTGGGGGGCACCGGGGAGCTGTTTTTT.

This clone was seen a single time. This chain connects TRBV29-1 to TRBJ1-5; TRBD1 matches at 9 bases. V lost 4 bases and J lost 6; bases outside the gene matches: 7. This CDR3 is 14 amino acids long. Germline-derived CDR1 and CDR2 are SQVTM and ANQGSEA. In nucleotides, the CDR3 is TGCAGCGTTGGGGACAGGGTTTACCGTCAGCCCCAGCATTTT. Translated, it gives CSVGDRVYRQPQHF.

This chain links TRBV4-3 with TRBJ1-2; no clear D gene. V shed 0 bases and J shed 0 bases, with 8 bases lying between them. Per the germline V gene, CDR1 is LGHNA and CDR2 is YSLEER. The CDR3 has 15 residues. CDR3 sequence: CASSQELGSNYGYTF. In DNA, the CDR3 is TGCGCCAGCAGCCAAGAGCTCGGATCTAACTATGGCTACACCTTC.

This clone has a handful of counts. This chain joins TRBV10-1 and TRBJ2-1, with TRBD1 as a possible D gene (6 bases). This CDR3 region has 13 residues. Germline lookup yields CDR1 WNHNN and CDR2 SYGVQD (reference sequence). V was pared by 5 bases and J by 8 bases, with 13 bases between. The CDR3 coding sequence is TGCGCCAGCAGTCGGACAGTAACTGATGAGCAGTTCTTC. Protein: CASSRTVTDEQFF.

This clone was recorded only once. This CDR3 reads CASSLQAFYEQYF. CDR3 nucleotides: TGTGCCAGCAGCTTACAGGCGTTTTACGAGCAGTACTTC. The chain carries TRBV5-6 and TRBJ2-7; a possible D gene is TRBD1 (5 bases). With 2 bases removed from V and 4 bases from J, the gap between germline ends came to 10 bases. The CDR3 extends over 13 amino acids. Germline CDR1 is SGHDT and CDR2 is YYEEEE.

CDR3: CASSEDGAGETQYF. DNA for the CDR3: TGTGCCAGCAGTGAGGATGGGGCCGGGGAGACCCAGTACTTC. The rearrangement uses TRBV25-1 and TRBJ2-5, with D possibly matching TRBD1 (5 bases). The CDR3 extends over 14 amino acids. In germline, CDR1 is MGHDK, CDR2 SYGVNS. V lost 3 bases to trimming and J lost 5 bases, with 13 bases between them.

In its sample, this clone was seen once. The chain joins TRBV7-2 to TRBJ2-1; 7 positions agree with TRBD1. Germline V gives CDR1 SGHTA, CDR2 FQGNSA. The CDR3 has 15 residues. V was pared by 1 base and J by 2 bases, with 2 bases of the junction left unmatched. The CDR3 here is CASSLVGGAYNEQFF. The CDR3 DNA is TGTGCCAGCAGCTTAGTAGGGGGCGCCTACAATGAGCAGTTCTTC.

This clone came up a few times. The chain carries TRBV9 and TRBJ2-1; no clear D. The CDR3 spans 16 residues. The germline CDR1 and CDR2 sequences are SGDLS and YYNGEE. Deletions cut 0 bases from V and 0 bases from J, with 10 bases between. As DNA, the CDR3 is TGTGCCAGCAGCGTAGAAGCCGGTAGCTCCTACAATGAGCAGTTCTTC. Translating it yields CASSVEAGSSYNEQFF. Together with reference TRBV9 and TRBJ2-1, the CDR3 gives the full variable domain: DSGVTQTPKHLITATGQRVTLRCSPRSGDLSVYWYQQSLDQGLQFLIQYYNGEERAKGNILERFSAQQFPDLHSELNLSSLELGDSALYFCASSVEAGSSYNEQFFGPGTRLTVL.

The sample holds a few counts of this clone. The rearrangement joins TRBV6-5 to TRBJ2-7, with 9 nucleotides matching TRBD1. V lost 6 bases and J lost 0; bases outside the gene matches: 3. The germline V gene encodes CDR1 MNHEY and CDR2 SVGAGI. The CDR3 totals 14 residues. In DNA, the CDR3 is TGTGCCAGCAGACAGGGGGCTTCCTCCTACGAGCAGTACTTC. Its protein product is CASRQGASSYEQYF.

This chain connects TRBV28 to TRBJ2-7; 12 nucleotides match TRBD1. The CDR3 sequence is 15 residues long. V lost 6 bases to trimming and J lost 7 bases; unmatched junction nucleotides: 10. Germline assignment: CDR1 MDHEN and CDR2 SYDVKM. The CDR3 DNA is TGTGCCAGCAGAACCCCGGGACAGGGGGCGGGAGAGCAGTACTTC. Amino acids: CASRTPGQGAGEQYF.

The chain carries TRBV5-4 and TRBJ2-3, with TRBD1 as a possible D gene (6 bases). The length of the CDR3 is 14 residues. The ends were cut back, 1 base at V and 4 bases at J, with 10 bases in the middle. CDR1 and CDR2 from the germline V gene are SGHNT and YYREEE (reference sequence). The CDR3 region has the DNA TGTGCCAGCAGCTTGACAGGGTCCGCAGATACGCAGTATTTT. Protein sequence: CASSLTGSADTQYF.

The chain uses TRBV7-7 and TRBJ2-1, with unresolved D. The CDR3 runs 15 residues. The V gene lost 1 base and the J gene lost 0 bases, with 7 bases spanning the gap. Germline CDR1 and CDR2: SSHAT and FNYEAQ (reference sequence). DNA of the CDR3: TGTGCCAGCAGCTTAGATATGAGCTCCTACAATGAGCAGTTCTTC. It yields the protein CASSLDMSSYNEQFF.

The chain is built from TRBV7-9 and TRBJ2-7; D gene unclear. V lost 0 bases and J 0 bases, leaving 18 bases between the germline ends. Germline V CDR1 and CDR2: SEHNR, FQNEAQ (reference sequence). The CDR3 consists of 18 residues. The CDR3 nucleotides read TGTGCCAGCAGCTTAGCGGGCAGTTCCGTTAGGAGCTCCTACGAGCAGTACTTC. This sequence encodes CASSLAGSSVRSSYEQYF.

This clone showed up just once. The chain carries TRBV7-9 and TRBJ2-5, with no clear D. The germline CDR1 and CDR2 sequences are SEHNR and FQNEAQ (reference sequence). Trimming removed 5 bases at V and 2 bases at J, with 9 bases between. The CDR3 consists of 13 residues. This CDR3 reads CASSPHSQETQYF. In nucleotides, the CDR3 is TGTGCCAGCAGCCCCCACAGTCAAGAGACCCAGTACTTC. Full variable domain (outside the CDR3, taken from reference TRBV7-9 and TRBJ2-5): DTGVSQNPRHKITKRGQNVTFRCDPISEHNRLYWYRQTLGQGPEFLTYFQNEAQLEKSRLLSDRFSAERPKGSFSTLEIQRTEQGDSAMYLCASSPHSQETQYFGPGTRLLVL.

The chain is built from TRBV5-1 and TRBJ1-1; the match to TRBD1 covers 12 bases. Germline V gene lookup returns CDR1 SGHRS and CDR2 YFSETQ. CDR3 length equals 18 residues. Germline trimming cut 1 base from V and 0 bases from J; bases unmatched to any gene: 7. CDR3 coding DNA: TGCGCCAGCAGCTTGTGGGGACAGGGGGCTTCTTTGAACACTGAAGCTTTCTTT. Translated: CASSLWGQGASLNTEAFF. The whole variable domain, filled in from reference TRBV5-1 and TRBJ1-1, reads KAGVTQTPRYLIKTRGQQVTLSCSPISGHRSVSWYQQTPGQGLQFLFEYFSETQRNKGNFPGRFSGRQFSNSRSEMNVSTLELGDSALYLCASSLWGQGASLNTEAFFGQGTRLTVV.

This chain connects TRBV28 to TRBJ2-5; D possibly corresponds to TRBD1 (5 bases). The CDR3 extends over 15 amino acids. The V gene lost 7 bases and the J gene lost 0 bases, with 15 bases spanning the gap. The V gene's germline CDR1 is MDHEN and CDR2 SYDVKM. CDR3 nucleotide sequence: TGTGCCAGCAACTTAGCATCAGGGTACCAAGAGACCCAGTACTTC. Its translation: CASNLASGYQETQYF. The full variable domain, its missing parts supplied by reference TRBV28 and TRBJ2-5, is DVKVTQSSRYLVKRTGEKVFLECVQDMDHENMFWYRQDPGLGLRLIYFSYDVKMKEKGDIPEGYSVSREKKERFSLILESASTNQTSMYLCASNLASGYQETQYFGPGTRLLVL.

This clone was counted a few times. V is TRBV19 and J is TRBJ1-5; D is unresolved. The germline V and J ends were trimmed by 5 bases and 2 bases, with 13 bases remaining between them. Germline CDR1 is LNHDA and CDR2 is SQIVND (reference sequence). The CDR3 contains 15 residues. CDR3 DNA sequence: TGTGCCAGTAGTGTCGGGGAATGGGGCAATCAGCCCCAGCATTTT. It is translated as CASSVGEWGNQPQHF.

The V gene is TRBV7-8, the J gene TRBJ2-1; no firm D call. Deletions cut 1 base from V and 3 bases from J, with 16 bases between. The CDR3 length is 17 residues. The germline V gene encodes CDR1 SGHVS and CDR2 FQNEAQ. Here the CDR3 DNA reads TGTGCCAGCAGCTTAGATGGGGTAGACGGAATCTACAATGAGCAGTTCTTC. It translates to CASSLDGVDGIYNEQFF.

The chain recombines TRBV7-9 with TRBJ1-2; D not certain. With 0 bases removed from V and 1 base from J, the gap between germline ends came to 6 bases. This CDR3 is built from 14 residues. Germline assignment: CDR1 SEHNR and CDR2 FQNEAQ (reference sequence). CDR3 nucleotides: TGTGCCAGCAGCTTAGCTACAGTTAACTATGGCTACACCTTC. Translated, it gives CASSLATVNYGYTF.

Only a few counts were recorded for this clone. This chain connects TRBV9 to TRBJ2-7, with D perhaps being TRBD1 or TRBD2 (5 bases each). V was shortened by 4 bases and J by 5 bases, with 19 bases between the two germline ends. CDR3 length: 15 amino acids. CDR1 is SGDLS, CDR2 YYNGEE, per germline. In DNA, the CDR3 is TGTGCCAGCAGCCCCTCAGGGACCCCGAAGGACGAGCAGTACTTC. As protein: CASSPSGTPKDEQYF.

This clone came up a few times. The DNA for the CDR3 is TGTGCCCTTCGGGGTCTCAGCAATCAGCCCCAGCATTTT. Translated: CALRGLSNQPQHF. J is TRBJ1-5 and V is TRBV30; D remains ambiguous. From germline, CDR1 is GTSNPN and CDR2 SVGIG (reference sequence). The CDR3 totals 13 residues. The V gene lost 8 bases and the J gene lost 1 base, with 12 bases spanning the gap.